This record concerns one TCR beta chain sequence. The antigen remains unidentified. This sample was taken from a study of graft-versus-host responses after intestinal transplantation. CDR3 length: 13 residues. V dropped 6 bases and J dropped 6; count of bases not matched to a gene: 4. Germline V gene data show CDR1 as SNHLY and CDR2 as FYNNEI. Clones were read by immunoSEQ multiplex PCR, and TCRdb kept only the in-frame ones, dropping some. The profile shows about 90,000 clones, about 93% of them singletons. Sample: unstimulated CD8+ T cells sorted from spleen or lymph node cells, taken before intestinal transplant. The TCR sequence derives from a human donor who received an intestinal transplant. The J gene is TRBJ2-1, the V gene TRBV2, with 8 bases that match TRBD1. The CDR3 loop is CASRVGQANEQFF. The CDR3 DNA is TGTGCCAGCAGAGTGGGACAGGCCAATGAGCAGTTCTTC.